This T cell receptor beta chain was observed in a study of cytomegalovirus exposure and HLA in healthy donors. Study background: From donors who were HLA-typed, an early data release held 65 million to 85 million unique TCRs.

Germline assignment: CDR1 SNHLY and CDR2 FYNNEI. CDR3 length: 15 amino acids. With V trimmed by 5 bases and J by 2 bases, 7 bases remained unmatched. Healthy people donating bone marrow made up the donors. PCR used 60 Vbeta primers and 13 Jbeta primers. Here immunoSEQ multiplex PCR was the method, and the copy in TCRdb shows in-frame clones only, minus some. The sample lists over 65,000 clones; roughly four fifths were seen once. This receptor was obtained from a woman under 40 in good health and CMV-seropositive. The gene calls are TRBV2 and TRBJ2-3; 7 bases match TRBD2. The sample was PBMCs. The CDR3 spells CASSPGTIYTDTQYF. Here the CDR3 DNA reads TGTGCCAGCAGTCCCGGGACTATATACACAGATACGCAGTATTTT.